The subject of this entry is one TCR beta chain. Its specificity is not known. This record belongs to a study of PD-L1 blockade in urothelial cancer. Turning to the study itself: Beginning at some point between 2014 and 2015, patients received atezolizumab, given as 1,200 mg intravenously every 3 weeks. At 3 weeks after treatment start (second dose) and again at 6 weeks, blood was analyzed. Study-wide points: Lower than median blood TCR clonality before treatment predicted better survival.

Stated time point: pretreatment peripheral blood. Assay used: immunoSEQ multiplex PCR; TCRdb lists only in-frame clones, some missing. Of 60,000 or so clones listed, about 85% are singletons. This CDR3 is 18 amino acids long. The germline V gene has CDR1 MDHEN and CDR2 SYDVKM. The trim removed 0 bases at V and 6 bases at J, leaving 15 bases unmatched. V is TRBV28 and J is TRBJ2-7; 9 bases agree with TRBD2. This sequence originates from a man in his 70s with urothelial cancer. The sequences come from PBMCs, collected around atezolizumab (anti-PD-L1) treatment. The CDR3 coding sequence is TGTGCCAGCAGTTTATGGGGCGGGAGGGCCCAGGGACTCGGCGAGCAGTACTTC. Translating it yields CASSLWGGRAQGLGEQYF.